This T cell receptor (beta chain) appears in the sequencing data of a study of cytomegalovirus exposure and HLA in healthy donors. Study background: Researchers found that approximately 77% of just under 400 genotyped donors fell within the Caucasian-associated ancestry cluster. Study-level results: An analysis that was carried out later associated approximately 17,000 TCR beta sequences with HLA alleles at 0.05 false discovery rate. A later analysis linked a missense DCLRE1C variant to TCR beta V- and J-gene trimming.

Amplification used 60 Vbeta primers and 13 Jbeta primers. Repertoires were generated with immunoSEQ multiplex PCR, while TCRdb's copy carries only in-frame clones and drops some. The table shows approximately 88,000 clones, with 77% occurring only once. As concerns this clone: Its target is unknown.

The sequence was obtained from a man aged 30 to 39 in good health and CMV-seronegative. The sequenced material came from PBMCs.

The CDR3 region is CASSIRAGEAFF. CDR3 DNA: TGTGCCAGTAGTATTCGGGCAGGGGAAGCTTTCTTT. The rearrangement links TRBV19 to TRBJ1-1; tentatively, D is TRBD1 (5 bases). Germline CDR1 reads LNHDA; CDR2 reads SQIVND (reference sequence). The CDR3 is 12 residues long. Between the trimmed V and J ends, which lost 3 bases and 8 bases, there was a span of 10 bases.